This T cell receptor beta chain was sequenced during a study of spatial heterogeneity in lung cancer. On the study more broadly: In raw reads, more than eight appearances on average were recorded for each unique TCR and UMI combination.

Each CDR3 protein gets one entry after TCRdb re-called the 5' RACE reads with MiXCR. The profile covers tens of thousands of distinct CDR3 sequences, with under 8% appearing a single time and roughly 28% taken by the ten largest. There are many counts of this clonotype. Time point meaning: sample taken at primary tumor resection. Patients with untreated early-stage non-small cell lung cancer, numbering 72, were the donors. Whole RNA from tumor, nontumor lung or frozen PBMC was sequenced unsorted. The CDR3 runs 17 residues. The germline V gene has CDR1 MNHNY and CDR2 SVGAGI (reference sequence). Trimming removed 0 bases from V and 2 bases from J, with 17 bases in between.

Sequenced material: PBMCs, taken at surgery. The clonotype was recovered from a female donor with early-stage non-small cell lung cancer. The chain employs TRBV6-6 and TRBJ2-7, with a weak D call TRBD1 (6 bases). CDR3: CASSYSKQGPITYEQYF. The CDR3 nucleotides are TGTGCCAGCAGTTACTCGAAGCAGGGGCCAATAACCTACGAGCAGTACTTC.